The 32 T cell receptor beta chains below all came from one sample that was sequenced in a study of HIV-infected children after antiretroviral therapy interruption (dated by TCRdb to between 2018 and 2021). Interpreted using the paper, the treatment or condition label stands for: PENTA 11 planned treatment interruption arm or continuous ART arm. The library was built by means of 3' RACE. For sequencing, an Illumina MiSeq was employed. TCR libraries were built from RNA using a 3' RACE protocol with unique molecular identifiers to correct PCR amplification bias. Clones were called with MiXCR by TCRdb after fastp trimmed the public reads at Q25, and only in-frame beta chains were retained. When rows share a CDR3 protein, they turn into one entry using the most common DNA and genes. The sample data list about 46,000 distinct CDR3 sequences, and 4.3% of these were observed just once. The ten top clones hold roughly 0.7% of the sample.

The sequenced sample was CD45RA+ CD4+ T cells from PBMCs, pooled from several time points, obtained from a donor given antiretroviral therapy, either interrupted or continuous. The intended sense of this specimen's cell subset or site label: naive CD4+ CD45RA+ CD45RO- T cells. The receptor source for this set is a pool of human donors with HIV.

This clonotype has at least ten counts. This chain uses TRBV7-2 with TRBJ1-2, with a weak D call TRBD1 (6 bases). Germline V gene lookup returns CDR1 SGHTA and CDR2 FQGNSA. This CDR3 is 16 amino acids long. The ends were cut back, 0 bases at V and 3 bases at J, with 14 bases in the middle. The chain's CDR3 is CASSLAAGGRDYGYTF. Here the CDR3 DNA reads TGTGCCAGCAGCTTAGCCGCGGGGGGCCGGGACTATGGCTACACCTTC.

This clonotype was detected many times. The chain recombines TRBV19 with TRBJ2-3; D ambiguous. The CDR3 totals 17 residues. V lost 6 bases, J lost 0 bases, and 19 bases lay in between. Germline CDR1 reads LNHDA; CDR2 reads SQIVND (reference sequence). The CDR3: CASRRSVRVSSTDTQYF. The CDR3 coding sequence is TGTGCCAGTAGAAGGAGTGTCCGGGTCTCTAGCACAGATACGCAGTATTTT.

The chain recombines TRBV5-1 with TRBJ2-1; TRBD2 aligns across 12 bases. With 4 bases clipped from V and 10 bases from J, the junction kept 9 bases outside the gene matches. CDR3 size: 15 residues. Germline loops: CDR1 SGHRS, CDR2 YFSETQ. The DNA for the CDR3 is TGCGCCAGCAGCGCCCGACTAGCGGGGGTTGAGGAGCAGTTCTTC. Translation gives CASSARLAGVEEQFF.

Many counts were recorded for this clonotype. The CDR3 nucleotides read TGTGCCAGCAGTTTAGGCCCCTCTTGGGGCCCCACCCCGGCCCCAGATACGCAGTATTTT. This translates into CASSLGPSWGPTPAPDTQYF. This chain connects TRBV12-3 or TRBV12-4 to TRBJ2-3, with D maybe TRBD1 (5 bases). The CDR3 has 20 amino acids. V was clipped by 1 base and J by 4 bases, with 27 bases between them.

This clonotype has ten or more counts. CDR3 loop: CSASKAGRNTGELFF. CDR3 sequence (DNA): TGCAGTGCTAGCAAGGCGGGGAGGAACACCGGGGAGCTGTTTTTT. The V and J genes are TRBV20-1 and TRBJ2-2; TRBD2 is a possible D gene (6 bases). The CDR3 length is 15 residues. Germline V gives CDR1 DFQATT, CDR2 SNEGSKA (reference sequence). Trimming took off 3 bases at V and 1 base at J, with 12 bases between the two ends.

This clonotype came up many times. CDR3 sequence: CASSQPAGLAYNEQFF. The CDR3 DNA reads as TGTGCCAGCAGCCAACCAGCTGGTCTCGCCTACAATGAGCAGTTCTTC. The chain uses TRBV7-2 and TRBJ2-1; no definite D call. Germline assignment: CDR1 SGHTA and CDR2 FQGNSA. Trimming removed 5 bases at V and 2 bases at J, with 16 bases between. The length of the CDR3 is 16 residues.

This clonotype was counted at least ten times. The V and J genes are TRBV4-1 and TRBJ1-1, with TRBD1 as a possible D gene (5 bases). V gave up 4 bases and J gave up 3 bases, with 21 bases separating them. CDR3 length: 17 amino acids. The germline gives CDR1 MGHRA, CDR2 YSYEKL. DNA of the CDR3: TGCGCCAGCAGCCGGACCGGGACCCCAAGGCGAGACACTGAAGCTTTCTTT. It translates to CASSRTGTPRRDTEAFF.

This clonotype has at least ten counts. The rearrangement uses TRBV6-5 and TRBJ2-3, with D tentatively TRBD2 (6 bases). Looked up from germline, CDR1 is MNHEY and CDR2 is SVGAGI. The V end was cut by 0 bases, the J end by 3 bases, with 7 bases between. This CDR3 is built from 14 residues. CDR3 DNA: TGTGCCAGCAGTTACTCGCGGGGAACAGATACGCAGTATTTT. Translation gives CASSYSRGTDTQYF.

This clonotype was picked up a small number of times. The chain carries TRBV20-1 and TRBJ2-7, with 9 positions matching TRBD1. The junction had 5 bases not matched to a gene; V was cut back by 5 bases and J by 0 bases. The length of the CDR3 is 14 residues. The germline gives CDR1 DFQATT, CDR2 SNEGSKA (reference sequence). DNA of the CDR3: TGCAGTGCTCGGGGACAGGGCCTCTCCTACGAGCAGTACTTC. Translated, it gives CSARGQGLSYEQYF.

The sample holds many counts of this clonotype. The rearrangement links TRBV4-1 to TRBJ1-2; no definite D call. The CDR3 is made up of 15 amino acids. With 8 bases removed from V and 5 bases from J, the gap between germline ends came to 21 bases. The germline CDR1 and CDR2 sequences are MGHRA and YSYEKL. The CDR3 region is CASGKEPAPLYGYTF. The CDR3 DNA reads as TGCGCCAGCGGAAAAGAGCCCGCTCCCCTTTATGGCTACACCTTC.

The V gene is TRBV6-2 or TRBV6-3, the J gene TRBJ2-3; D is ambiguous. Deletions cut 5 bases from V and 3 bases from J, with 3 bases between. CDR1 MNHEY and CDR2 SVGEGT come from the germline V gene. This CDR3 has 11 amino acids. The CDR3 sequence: CASSTTDTQYF. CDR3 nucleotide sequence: TGTGCCAGCAGTACTACAGATACGCAGTATTTT.

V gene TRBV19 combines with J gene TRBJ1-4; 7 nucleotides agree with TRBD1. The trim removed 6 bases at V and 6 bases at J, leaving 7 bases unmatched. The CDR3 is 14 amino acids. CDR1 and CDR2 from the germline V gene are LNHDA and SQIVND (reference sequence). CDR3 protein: CASRPDRDHEKLFF. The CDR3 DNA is TGTGCCAGTAGGCCCGACAGGGACCATGAAAAACTGTTTTTT.

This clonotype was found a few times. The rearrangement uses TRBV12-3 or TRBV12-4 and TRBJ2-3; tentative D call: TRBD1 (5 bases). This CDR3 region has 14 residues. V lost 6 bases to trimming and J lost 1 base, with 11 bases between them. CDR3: CASSVREGTDTQYF. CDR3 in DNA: TGTGCCAGCAGCGTCAGGGAAGGCACAGATACGCAGTATTTT.

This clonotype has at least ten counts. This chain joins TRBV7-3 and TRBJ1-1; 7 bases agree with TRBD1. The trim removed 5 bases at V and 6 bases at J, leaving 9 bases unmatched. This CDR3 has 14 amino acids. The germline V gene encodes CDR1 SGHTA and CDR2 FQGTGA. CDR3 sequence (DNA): TGTGCCAGCAGCCTAGACAGGGATTCCGCTGAAGCTTTCTTT. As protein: CASSLDRDSAEAFF.

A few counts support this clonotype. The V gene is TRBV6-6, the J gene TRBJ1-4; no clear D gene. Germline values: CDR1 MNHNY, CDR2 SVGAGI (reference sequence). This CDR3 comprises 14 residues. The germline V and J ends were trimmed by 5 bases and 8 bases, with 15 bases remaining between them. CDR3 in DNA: TGTGCCAGCAGTGTTTCTAGGGCTGTGGAAAAACTGTTTTTT. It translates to CASSVSRAVEKLFF.

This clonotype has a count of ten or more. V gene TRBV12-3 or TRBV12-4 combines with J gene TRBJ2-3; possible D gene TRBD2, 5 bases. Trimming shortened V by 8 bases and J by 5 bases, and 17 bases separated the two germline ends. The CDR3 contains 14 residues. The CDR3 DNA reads TGTGCCAGCGAGAAAAGGCTGGCGGGAGATACGCAGTATTTT. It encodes CASEKRLAGDTQYF.

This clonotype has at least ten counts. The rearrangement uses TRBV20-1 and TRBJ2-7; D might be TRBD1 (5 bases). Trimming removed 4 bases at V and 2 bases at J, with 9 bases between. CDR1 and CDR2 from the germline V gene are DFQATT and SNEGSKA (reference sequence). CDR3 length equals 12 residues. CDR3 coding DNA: TGCAGTGCTAAGAAGGGGCCCTACGAGCAGTACTTC. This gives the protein CSAKKGPYEQYF.

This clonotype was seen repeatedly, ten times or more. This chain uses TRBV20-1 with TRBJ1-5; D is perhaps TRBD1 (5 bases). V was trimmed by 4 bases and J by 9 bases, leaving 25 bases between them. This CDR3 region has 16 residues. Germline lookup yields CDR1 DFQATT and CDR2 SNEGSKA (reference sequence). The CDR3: CSAIYPRDAVTRPQHF. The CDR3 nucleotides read TGCAGTGCTATATATCCGCGGGACGCGGTTACAAGGCCCCAGCATTTT.

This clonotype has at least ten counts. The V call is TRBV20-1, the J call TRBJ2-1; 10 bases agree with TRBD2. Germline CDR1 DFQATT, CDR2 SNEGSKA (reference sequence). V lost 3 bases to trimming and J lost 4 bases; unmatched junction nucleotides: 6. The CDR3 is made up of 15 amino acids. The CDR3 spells CSARSSGGSYNEQFF. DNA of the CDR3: TGCAGTGCTAGGTCTAGCGGGGGAAGTTACAATGAGCAGTTCTTC.

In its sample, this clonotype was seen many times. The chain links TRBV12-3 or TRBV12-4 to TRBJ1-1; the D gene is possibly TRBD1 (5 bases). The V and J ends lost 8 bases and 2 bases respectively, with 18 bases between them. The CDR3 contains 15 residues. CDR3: CASENRLTDNTEAFF. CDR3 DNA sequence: TGTGCCAGCGAAAATAGACTGACAGACAACACTGAAGCTTTCTTT.

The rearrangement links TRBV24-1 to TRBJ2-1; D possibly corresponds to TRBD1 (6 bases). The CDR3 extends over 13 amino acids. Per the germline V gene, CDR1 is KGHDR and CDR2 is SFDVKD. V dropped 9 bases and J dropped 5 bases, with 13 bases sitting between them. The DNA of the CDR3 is TGTGCCACCCTTAAGACAGGAGACAATGAGCAGTTCTTC. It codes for CATLKTGDNEQFF.

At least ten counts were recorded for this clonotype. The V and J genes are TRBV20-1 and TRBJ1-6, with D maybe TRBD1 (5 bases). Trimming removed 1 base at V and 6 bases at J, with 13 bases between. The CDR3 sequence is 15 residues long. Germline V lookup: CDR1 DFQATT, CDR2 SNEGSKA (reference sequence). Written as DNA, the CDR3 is TGCAGTGCTAGAGTAACGGAGAGGGGTAATTCACCCCTCCACTTT. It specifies CSARVTERGNSPLHF.

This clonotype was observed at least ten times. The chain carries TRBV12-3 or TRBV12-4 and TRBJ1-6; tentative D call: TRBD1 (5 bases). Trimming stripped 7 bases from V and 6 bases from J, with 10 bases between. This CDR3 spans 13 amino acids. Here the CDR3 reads CASTAGANSPLHF. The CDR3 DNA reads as TGTGCCAGCACAGCCGGGGCTAATTCACCCCTCCACTTT.

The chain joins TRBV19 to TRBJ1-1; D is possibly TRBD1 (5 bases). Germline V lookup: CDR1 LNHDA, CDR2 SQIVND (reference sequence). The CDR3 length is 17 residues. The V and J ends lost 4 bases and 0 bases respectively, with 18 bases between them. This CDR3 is CASSRGTGNYMNTEAFF. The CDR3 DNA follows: TGTGCCAGTAGTAGGGGGACGGGCAATTATATGAACACTGAAGCTTTCTTT.

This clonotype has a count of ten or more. The CDR3 is CASSDGQSNEKLFF. The CDR3 DNA reads as TGTGCCAGCAGCGACGGACAGTCCAATGAAAAACTGTTTTTT. The chain combines TRBV12-3 or TRBV12-4 with TRBJ1-4, with a possible D match to TRBD1 (6 bases). The CDR3 runs 14 residues. The V and J ends lost 6 bases and 5 bases respectively, with 13 bases between them.

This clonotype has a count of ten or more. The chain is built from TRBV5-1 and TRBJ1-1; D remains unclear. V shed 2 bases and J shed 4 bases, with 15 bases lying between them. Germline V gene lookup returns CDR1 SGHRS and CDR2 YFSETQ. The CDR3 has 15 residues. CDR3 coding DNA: TGCGCCAGCAGCTTTTTAGGTCTGGGTAGCACTGAAGCTTTCTTT. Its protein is CASSFLGLGSTEAFF.

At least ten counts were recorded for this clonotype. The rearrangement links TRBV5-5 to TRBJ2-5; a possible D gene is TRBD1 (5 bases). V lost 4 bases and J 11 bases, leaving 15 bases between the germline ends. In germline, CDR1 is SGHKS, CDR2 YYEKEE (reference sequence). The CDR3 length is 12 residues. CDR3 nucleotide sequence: TGTGCCAGCAGCCTTATAACCAGGGTTCAGTACTTC. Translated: CASSLITRVQYF.

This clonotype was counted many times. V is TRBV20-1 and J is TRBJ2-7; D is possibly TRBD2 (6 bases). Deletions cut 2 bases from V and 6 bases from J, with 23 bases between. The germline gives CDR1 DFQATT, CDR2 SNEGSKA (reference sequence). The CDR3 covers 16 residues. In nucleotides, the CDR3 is TGCAGTGCTAGACACATGCCCCTAGCGATCCTGCGCGAGCAGTACTTC. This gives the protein CSARHMPLAILREQYF.

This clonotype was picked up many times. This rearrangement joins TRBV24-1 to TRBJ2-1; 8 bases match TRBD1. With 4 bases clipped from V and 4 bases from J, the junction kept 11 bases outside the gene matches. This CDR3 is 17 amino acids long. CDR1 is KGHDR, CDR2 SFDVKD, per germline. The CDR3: CATSDPGTGPSYNEQFF. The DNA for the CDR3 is TGTGCCACCAGTGACCCCGGGACAGGCCCTTCTTACAATGAGCAGTTCTTC.

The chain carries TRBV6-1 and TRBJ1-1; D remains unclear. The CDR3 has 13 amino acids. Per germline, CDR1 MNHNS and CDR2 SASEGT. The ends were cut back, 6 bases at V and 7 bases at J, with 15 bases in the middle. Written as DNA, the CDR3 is TGTGCCAGCAGACGGACCGTTTCTAGTGAAGCTTTCTTT. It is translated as CASRRTVSSEAFF.

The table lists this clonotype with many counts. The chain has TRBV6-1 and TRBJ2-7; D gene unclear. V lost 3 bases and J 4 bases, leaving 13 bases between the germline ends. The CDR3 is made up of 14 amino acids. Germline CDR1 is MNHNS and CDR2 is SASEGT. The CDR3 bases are TGTGCCAGCAGTGAGGCCAACAGCTTATACGAGCAGTACTTC. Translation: CASSEANSLYEQYF.

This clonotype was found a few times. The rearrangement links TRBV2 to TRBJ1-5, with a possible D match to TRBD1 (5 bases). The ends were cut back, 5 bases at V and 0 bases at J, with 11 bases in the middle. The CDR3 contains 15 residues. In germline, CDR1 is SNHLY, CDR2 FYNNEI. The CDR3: CASSLGDYSNQPQHF. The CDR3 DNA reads TGTGCCAGCAGTCTAGGGGACTATAGCAATCAGCCCCAGCATTTT. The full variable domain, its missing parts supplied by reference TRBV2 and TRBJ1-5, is EPEVTQTPSHQVTQMGQEVILRCVPISNHLYFYWYRQILGQKVEFLVSFYNNEISEKSEIFDDQFSVERPDGSNFTLKIRSTKLEDSAMYFCASSLGDYSNQPQHFGDGTRLSIL.